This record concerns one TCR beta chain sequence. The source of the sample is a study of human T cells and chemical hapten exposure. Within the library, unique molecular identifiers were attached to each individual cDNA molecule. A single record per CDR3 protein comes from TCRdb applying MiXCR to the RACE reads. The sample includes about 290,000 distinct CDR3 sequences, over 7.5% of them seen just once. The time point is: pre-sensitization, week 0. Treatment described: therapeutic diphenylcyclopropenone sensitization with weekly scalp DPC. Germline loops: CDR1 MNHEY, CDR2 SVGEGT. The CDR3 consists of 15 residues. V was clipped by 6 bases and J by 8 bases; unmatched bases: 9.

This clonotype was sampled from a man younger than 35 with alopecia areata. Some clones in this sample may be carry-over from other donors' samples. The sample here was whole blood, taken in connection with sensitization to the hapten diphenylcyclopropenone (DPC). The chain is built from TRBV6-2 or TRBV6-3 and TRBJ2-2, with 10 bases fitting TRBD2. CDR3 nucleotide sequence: TGTGCCAGCAGCTTAGCGGGGGGACCCATAGGGGAGCTGTTTTTT. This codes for CASSLAGGPIGELFF.